This T cell receptor beta chain originates from a study of OX40 agonist ivuxolimab in advanced cancers. Study background: Melanoma, hepatocellular carcinoma, head and neck or renal cell cancer occurred in dose-escalation patients. A history of anti-PD-1, anti-PD-L1 or anti-CTLA-4 therapy was acceptable, and approximately 40% had some.

This CDR3 contains 13 residues. V shed 5 bases and J shed 5 bases, with 13 bases lying between them. Germline V gene sequence: CDR1 SGHRS, CDR2 YFSETQ. Sequenced by immunoSEQ multiplex PCR; TCRdb stores in-frame clones only, minus some. The data contain some 64,000 clones, 80% to 90% of them singletons. The clonotype comes from an adult with an advanced solid tumor such as melanoma, head and neck, liver or kidney cancer. The sample here was CD4+ or CD8+ T cells sorted from blood, taken in a trial of the OX40 agonist ivuxolimab. The J gene is TRBJ2-5, the V gene TRBV5-1; D is unclear. The DNA for the CDR3 is TGCGCCAGCAGTCTGTCCGGGTCCGAGACCCAGTACTTC. Encoded protein: CASSLSGSETQYF.